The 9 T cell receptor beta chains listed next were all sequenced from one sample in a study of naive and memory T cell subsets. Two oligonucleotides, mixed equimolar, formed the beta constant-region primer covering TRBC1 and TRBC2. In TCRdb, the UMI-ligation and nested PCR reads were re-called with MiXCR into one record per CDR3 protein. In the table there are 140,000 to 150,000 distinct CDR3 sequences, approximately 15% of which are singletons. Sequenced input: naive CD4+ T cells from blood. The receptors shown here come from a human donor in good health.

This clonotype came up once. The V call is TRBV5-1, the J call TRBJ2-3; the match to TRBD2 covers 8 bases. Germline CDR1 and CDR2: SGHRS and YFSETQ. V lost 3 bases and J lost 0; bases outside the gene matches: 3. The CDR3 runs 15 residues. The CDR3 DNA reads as TGCGCCAGCAGCTCCGGGACTAGTAGCACAGATACGCAGTATTTT. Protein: CASSSGTSSTDTQYF.

CDR3: CASSPTTSGRNTGELFF. CDR3 bases: TGCGCCAGCAGCCCTACGACTAGCGGGAGAAACACCGGGGAGCTGTTTTTT. This sequence joins TRBV4-3 and TRBJ2-2, with 12 bases aligning to TRBD2. This CDR3 is 17 amino acids long. The J segment lost 2 bases and the V segment lost 4 bases, leaving 5 bases of the junction unmatched. Germline V gene data show CDR1 as LGHNA and CDR2 as YSLEER.

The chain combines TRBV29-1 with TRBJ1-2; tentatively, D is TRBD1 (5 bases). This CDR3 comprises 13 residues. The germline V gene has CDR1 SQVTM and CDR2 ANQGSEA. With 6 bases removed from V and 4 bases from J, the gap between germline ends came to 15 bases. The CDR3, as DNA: TGCAGCGTGGGAGCGGGACTCGGCTATGGCTACACCTTC. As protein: CSVGAGLGYGYTF.

In nucleotides, the CDR3 is TGTGCCAGCAGTTTCGGGGACAGACCCTATTCACCCCTCCACTTT. Residues: CASSFGDRPYSPLHF. The chain couples TRBV9 to TRBJ1-6; TRBD1 matches at 7 bases. In germline, CDR1 is SGDLS, CDR2 YYNGEE. The CDR3 sequence is 15 residues long. Trimming took 5 bases from V and 8 from J; bases not matched to a gene: 10.

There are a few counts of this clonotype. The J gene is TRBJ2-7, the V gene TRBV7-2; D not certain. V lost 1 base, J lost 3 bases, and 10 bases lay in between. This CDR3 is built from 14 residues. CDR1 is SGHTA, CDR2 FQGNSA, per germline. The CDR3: CASSLDPSSYEQYF. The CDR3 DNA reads TGTGCCAGCAGCTTAGATCCCAGCAGCTACGAGCAGTACTTC. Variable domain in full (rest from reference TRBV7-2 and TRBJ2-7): GAGVSQSPSNKVTEKGKDVELRCDPISGHTALYWYRQSLGQGLEFLIYFQGNSAPDKSGLPSDRFSAERTGGSVSTLTIQRTQQEDSAVYLCASSLDPSSYEQYFGPGTRLTVT.

The DNA for the CDR3 is TGTGCCATCAGCGGACTAGCGGGAGTGGCGAGCGGGGAGCTGTTTTTT. It yields the protein CAISGLAGVASGELFF. The gene calls are TRBV10-3 and TRBJ2-2; 13 bases fit TRBD2. The V and J ends lost 6 bases and 7 bases, in that order; junction bases with no gene match: 8. Germline values: CDR1 ENHRY, CDR2 SYGVKD. The CDR3 runs to 16 residues.

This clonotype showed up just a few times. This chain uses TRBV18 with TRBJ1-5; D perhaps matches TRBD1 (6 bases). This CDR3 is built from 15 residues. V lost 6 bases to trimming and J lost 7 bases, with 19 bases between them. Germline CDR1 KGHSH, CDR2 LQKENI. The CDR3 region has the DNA TGTGCCAGCTCCCCGAACAGGGATACTGGACAGCCCCAGCATTTT. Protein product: CASSPNRDTGQPQHF.

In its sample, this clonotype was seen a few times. The CDR3 nucleotides are TGTGCCATCAGTGAGGGGGTAGCGGGAGTTTACGAGCAGTACTTC. Its translation is CAISEGVAGVYEQYF. V and J are TRBV10-3 and TRBJ2-7; 9 bases align to TRBD2. The CDR3 length is 15 residues. Germline-derived CDR1 and CDR2 are ENHRY and SYGVKD. With 2 bases clipped from V and 4 bases from J, the junction kept 6 bases outside the gene matches.

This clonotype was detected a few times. The CDR3 region is CASAREVPDTQYF. Written as DNA, the CDR3 is TGTGCCAGCGCCAGGGAGGTCCCAGATACGCAGTATTTT. The rearrangement joins TRBV7-3 to TRBJ2-3; TRBD2 might be the D (6 bases). The CDR3 has 13 amino acids. Trimming took 8 bases from V and 4 from J, leaving 13 bases between them. Germline loops: CDR1 SGHTA, CDR2 FQGTGA.